The present entry profiles one T cell receptor (beta chain) with its context. This sample was taken from a study of the immune and genomic landscape of osteosarcoma. About the research overall: Patients had high-grade osteosarcoma, aged about 5-81 at diagnosis.

Repertoires were generated with immunoSEQ multiplex PCR, while TCRdb's copy carries only in-frame clones and drops some. The repertoire holds some 5,000 clones, with just over 75% as singletons. Germline V lookup: CDR1 SNHLY, CDR2 FYNNEI. The CDR3 runs 10 residues. The V and J ends lost 3 bases and 11 bases respectively, with 7 bases between them. The post-treatment osteosarcoma tumors were primary, local recurrence or metastasis specimens from poor-prognosis patients. The sample comprised osteosarcoma tumor tissue from the lung. The receptor comes from a human donor with osteosarcoma. The chain uses TRBV2 and TRBJ1-1, with D uncertain. In nucleotides, the CDR3 is TGTGCCAGCAGTGATCGGCCGGCTTTCTTT. It is translated as CASSDRPAFF.